This T cell receptor (beta chain) appears in the sequencing data of a study of T cell responses to AZD1222 COVID-19 vaccine. Study-wide results and limits: White British people made up most donors, females outnumbered males, and clonal diversity was possibly underestimated. Rises in breadth and depth of Spike-specific TCRs came after two AZD1222 doses.

In the case of this clone: The antigen remains unidentified.

Here immunoSEQ multiplex PCR was the method, and the copy in TCRdb shows in-frame clones only, minus some. The repertoire holds more than 150,000 clones, almost 95% seen once, with roughly a tenth in the top ten. V was pared by 1 base and J by 2 bases, with 5 bases between. Germline V gives CDR1 KGHSY, CDR2 FQNENV. This CDR3 spans 13 amino acids. The V and J genes are TRBV16 and TRBJ1-1, with D hard to call. This sequence originates from an adult in good health. The sequenced sample was peripheral blood, obtained on day 0 of AZD1222 vaccination. The DNA of the CDR3 is TGTGCCAGCAGCCAATTTGGCAACACTGAAGCTTTCTTT. Amino acids: CASSQFGNTEAFF.